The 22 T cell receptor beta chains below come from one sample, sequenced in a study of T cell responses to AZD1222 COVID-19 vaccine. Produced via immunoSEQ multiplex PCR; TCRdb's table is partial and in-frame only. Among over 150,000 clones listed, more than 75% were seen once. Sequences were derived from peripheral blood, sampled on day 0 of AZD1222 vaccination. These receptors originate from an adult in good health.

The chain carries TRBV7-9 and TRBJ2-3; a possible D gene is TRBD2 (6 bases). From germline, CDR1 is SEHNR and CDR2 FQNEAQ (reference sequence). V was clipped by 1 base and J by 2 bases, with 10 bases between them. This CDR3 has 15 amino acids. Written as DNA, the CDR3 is TGTGCCAGCAGCTTAGGGGGGAGGAACACAGATACGCAGTATTTT. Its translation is CASSLGGRNTDTQYF.

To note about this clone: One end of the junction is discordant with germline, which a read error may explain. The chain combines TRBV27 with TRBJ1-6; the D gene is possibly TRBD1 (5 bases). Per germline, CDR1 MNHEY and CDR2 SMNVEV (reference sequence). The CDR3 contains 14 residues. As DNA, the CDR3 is TGTGCCAGCCGTTTCGGGGGGTCGAATTCACCCCTCCACTTT. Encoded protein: CASRFGGSNSPLHF.

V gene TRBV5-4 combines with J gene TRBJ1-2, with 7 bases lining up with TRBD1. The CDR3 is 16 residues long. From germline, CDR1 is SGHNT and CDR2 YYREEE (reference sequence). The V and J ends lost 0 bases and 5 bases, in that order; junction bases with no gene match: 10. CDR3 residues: CASSLGGRGRDYGYTF. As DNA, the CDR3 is TGTGCCAGCAGCTTGGGGGGTAGGGGGCGAGATTATGGCTACACCTTC. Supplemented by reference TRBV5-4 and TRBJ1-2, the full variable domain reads ETGVTQSPTHLIKTRGQQVTLRCSSQSGHNTVSWYQQALGQGPQFIFQYYREEENGRGNFPPRFSGLQFPNYSSELNVNALELDDSALYLCASSLGGRGRDYGYTFGSGTRLTVV.

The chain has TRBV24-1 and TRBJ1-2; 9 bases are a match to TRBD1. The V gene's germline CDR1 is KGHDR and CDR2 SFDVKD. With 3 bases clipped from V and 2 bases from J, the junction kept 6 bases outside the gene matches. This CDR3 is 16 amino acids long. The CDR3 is CATSDTTGGKNYGYTF. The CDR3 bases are TGTGCCACCAGTGATACCACAGGGGGCAAGAACTATGGCTACACCTTC.

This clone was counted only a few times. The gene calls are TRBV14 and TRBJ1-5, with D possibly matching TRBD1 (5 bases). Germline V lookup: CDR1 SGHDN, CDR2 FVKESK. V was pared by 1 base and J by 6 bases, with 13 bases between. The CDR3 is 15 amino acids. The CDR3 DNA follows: TGTGCCAGCAGCCAAGTAGGACCGGGGCCTCAGCCCCAGCATTTT. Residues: CASSQVGPGPQPQHF.

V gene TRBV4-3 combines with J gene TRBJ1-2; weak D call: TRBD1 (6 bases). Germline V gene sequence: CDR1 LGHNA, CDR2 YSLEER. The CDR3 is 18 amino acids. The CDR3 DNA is TGCGTACCCCCCAAGAGAGGAAAAAAGACAGGTGTTCCCTATGGCTACACCTTC. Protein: CVPPKRGKKTGVPYGYTF.

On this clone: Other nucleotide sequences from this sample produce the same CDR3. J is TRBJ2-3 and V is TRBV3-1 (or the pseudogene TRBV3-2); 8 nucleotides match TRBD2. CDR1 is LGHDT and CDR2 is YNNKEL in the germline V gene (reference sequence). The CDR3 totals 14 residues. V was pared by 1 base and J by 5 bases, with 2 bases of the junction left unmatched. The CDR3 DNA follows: TGTGCCAGCAGCCAAGCGGCGGGGGGAGATACGCAGTATTTT. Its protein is CASSQAAGGDTQYF.

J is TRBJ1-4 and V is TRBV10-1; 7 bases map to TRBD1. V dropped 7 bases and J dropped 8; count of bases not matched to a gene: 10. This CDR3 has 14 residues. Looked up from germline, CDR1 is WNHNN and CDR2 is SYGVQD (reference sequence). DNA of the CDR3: TGCGCCAGCACCTCCGGGACAGTGAGGGAAAAACTGTTTTTT. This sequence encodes CASTSGTVREKLFF.

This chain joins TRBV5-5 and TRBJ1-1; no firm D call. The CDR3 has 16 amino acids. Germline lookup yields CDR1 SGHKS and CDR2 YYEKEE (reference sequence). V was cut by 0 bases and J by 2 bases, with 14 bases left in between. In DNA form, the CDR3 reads TGTGCCAGCAGCTTGGTCACGGGCCGGAGTAACACTGAAGCTTTCTTT. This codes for CASSLVTGRSNTEAFF.

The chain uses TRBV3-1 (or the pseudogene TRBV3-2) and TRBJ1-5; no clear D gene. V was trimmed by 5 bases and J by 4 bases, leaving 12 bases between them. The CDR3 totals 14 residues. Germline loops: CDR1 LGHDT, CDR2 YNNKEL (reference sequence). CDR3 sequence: CASSMMASNQPQHF. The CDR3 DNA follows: TGTGCCAGCAGCATGATGGCGAGTAATCAGCCCCAGCATTTT.

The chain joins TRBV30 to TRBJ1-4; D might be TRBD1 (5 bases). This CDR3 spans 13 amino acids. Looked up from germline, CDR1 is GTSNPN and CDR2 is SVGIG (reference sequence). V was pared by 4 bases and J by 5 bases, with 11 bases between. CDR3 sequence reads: CAWTDSKNEKLFF. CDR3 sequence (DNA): TGTGCCTGGACAGACAGTAAAAATGAAAAACTGTTTTTT.

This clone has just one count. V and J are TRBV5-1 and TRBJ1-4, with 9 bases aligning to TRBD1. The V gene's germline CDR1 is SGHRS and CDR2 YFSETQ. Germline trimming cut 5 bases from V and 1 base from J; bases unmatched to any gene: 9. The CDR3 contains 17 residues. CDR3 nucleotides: TGCGCCAGCAGACACGGACAGGGGAAGGGAACTAATGAAAAACTGTTTTTT. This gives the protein CASRHGQGKGTNEKLFF.

The CDR3 spells CSVESRGADTQYF. The CDR3 DNA is TGCAGCGTTGAGTCGAGGGGCGCAGATACGCAGTATTTT. The J gene is TRBJ2-3, the V gene TRBV29-1; D possibly uses TRBD1 or TRBD2 (5 bases each). The CDR3 is 13 amino acids. Germline V CDR1 and CDR2: SQVTM, ANQGSEA. V shed 3 bases and J shed 4 bases, with 11 bases lying between them.

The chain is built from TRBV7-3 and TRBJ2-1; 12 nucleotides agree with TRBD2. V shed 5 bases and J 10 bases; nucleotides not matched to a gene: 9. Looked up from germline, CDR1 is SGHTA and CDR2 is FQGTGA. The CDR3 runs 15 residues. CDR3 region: CASSPRLAGVGEQFF. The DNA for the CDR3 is TGTGCCAGCAGCCCCAGACTAGCGGGGGTTGGAGAGCAGTTCTTC.

The CDR3 region is CASSREQSYGYTF. As DNA, the CDR3 is TGTGCCAGCAGCAGGGAACAGTCGTATGGCTACACCTTC. The chain combines TRBV14 with TRBJ1-2; no clear D. This CDR3 has 13 residues. The germline gives CDR1 SGHDN, CDR2 FVKESK. Trimming stripped 5 bases from V and 5 bases from J, with 12 bases between.

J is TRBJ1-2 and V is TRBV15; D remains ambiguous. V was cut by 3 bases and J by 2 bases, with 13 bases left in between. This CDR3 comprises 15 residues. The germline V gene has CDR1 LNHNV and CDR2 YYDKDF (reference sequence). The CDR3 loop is CATSRGGGLNYGYTF. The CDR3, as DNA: TGTGCCACCAGCAGGGGTGGAGGTTTGAACTATGGCTACACCTTC.

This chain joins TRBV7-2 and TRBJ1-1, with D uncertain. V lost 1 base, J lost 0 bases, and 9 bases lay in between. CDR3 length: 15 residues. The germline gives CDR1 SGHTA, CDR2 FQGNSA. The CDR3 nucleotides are TGTGCCAGCAGCTTAGAAAGAGGGATGAACACTGAAGCTTTCTTT. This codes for CASSLERGMNTEAFF.

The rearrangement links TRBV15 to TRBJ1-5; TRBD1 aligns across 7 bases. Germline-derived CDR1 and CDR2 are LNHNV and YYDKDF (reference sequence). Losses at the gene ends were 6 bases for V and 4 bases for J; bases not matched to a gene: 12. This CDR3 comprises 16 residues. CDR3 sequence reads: CATSSMRTGDNQPQHF. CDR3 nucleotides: TGTGCCACCAGTTCCATGAGGACAGGCGATAATCAGCCCCAGCATTTT.

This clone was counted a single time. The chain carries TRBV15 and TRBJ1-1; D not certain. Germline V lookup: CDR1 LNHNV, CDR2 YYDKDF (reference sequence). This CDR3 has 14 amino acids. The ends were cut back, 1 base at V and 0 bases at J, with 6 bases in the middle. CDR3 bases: TGTGCCACCAGCAGAGTGAATGTGAACACTGAAGCTTTCTTT. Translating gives CATSRVNVNTEAFF.

CDR3: CASTKRTSGEDTQYF. CDR3 nucleotides: TGCGCCAGCACAAAAAGGACTAGCGGGGAGGATACGCAGTATTTT. The chain is built from TRBV5-1 and TRBJ2-3; 12 positions agree with TRBD2. V was pared by 6 bases and J by 6 bases, with 8 bases of the junction left unmatched. The CDR3 length is 15 residues. Germline loops: CDR1 SGHRS, CDR2 YFSETQ.

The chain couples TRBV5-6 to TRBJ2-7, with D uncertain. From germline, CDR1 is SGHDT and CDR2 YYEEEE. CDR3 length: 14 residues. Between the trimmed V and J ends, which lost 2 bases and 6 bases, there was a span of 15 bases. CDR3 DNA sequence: TGTGCCAGCAGCTTCCGCCTAACAAACGCCGAGCAGTACTTC. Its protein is CASSFRLTNAEQYF.

CDR3 sequence (DNA): TGTGCCAGCAGCTTAATGAGTTCGGGTGAGCAGTTCTTC. It specifies CASSLMSSGEQFF. The rearrangement links TRBV7-3 to TRBJ2-1; D is uncertain. V was pared by 1 base and J by 9 bases, with 10 bases between. The germline CDR1 and CDR2 sequences are SGHTA and FQGTGA. There are 13 residues in the CDR3.